The T cell receptor (beta chain) under discussion was sequenced for a study of response to subunit inactivated influenza vaccine. General study results and limits: Every seasonal influenza vaccination brings in few new T cells, the authors suggested.

TCRdb reanalysed the RT-PCR reads using MiXCR and keeps one entry per CDR3 protein. The table records 800,000 or so distinct CDR3 sequences, 21% of them present only once. As to this clonotype: Its antigen is still unknown.

Looked up from germline, CDR1 is SEHNR and CDR2 is FQNEAQ (reference sequence). Trimming removed 7 bases from V and 2 bases from J, with 8 bases in between. The length of the CDR3 is 12 residues. The clonotype was recovered from a man in his fifties who received an inactivated influenza vaccine. The sample here was PBMCs from blood, taken around 5 days after vaccination. J is TRBJ2-5 and V is TRBV7-9, with D unresolved. The CDR3: CASTRQQETQYF. The CDR3, as DNA: TGTGCCAGCACCCGGCAGCAAGAGACCCAGTACTTC.